The source of this T cell receptor beta chain is a study of regulatory T cells in long-lasting Graves disease. Broader study findings: There was favoring of TRBV28, TRBJ1-2 and TRBJ2-5 in persistent disease.

Combining iRepertoire HTBI primers with Arm-PCR of CDR3 regions, the authors built TCR beta libraries. TCRdb redid the calling of the multiplex PCR reads with MiXCR, one entry per CDR3 protein. This table has 250,000 or so distinct CDR3 sequences, about 17% appearing once. This clonotype was observed many times. The antigen is unknown. Germline CDR1 and CDR2: SQVTM and ANQGSEA. This CDR3 is 14 amino acids long. V lost 7 bases and J lost 1, with 16 bases in between. Time point noted: newly diagnosed GD, antithyroid drugs for less than 3 months. RNA extracted from PBMCs served as the sequencing template. Collection of peripheral blood (roughly 9 milliliters) was done using EDTA tubes. These records were also assigned to another study, of T cells in Graves' hyperthyroidism and ophthalmopathy. From that second work: The model's output predicted ophthalmopathy at a median of about 6.5 months prior to onset.

The TCR originated in a woman aged 25 to 39 with Graves disease. The sample here was peripheral blood mononuclear cells (PBMCs), taken at new diagnosis, from a patient treated with antithyroid drugs. The rearrangement uses TRBV29-1 and TRBJ2-5; possibly TRBD1 or TRBD2 for D (5 bases each). CDR3 amino acids: CSGRDRDPQETQYF. In nucleotides, the CDR3 is TGCAGCGGTCGGGACCGCGACCCCCAAGAGACCCAGTACTTC.